These 7 T cell receptor beta chains originate from one sample sequenced in a study of T cell changes during pregnancy in multiple sclerosis. The protocol was immunoSEQ multiplex PCR, while the TCRdb copy is restricted to in-frame clones and leaves out a portion. The data contain roughly 30,000 clones, over 85% of them seen just once; the ten biggest clones take up 5% to 6%. Sequencing used CD8+ T cells from peripheral blood mononuclear cells, obtained in the first trimester of pregnancy. Source of these receptors: a female donor with multiple sclerosis, enrolled in a pregnancy study.

The chain is built from TRBV7-9 and TRBJ2-3; 8 nucleotides agree with TRBD2. CDR3 length: 16 amino acids. Trimming cost V 0 bases and J 4 bases; bases outside gene matches: 6. Germline V CDR1 and CDR2: SEHNR, FQNEAQ (reference sequence). The CDR3 here is CASSLAAAGVADTQYF. The DNA for the CDR3 is TGTGCCAGCAGCTTAGCCGCAGCGGGAGTAGCAGATACGCAGTATTTT.

This clone has only one observation. The chain recombines TRBV19 with TRBJ2-5, with D possibly TRBD1 on 6 matching bases. Germline CDR1 and CDR2: LNHDA and SQIVND (reference sequence). The V end lost 6 bases, the J end lost 5 bases, and 13 bases lay between the germline ends. This CDR3 is built from 13 residues. The CDR3 DNA reads TGTGCCAGTAGCCCTACAGGGTTCGAGACCCAGTACTTC. Its translation: CASSPTGFETQYF. Complete variable domain (other parts from reference TRBV19 and TRBJ2-5): DGGITQSPKYLFRKEGQNVTLSCEQNLNHDAMYWYRQDPGQGLRLIYYSQIVNDFQKGDIAEGYSVSREKKESFPLTVTSAQKNPTAFYLCASSPTGFETQYFGPGTRLLVL.

The rearrangement links TRBV2 to TRBJ2-5; TRBD2 matches 12 bases. CDR3 length equals 15 residues. In germline, CDR1 is SNHLY, CDR2 FYNNEI. The V segment lost 4 bases and the J segment 0 bases; nucleotides outside the gene matches: 0. CDR3 loop: CASSGTSGNQETQYF. Here the CDR3 DNA reads TGTGCCAGCAGTGGGACTAGCGGGAACCAAGAGACCCAGTACTTC.

In DNA form, the CDR3 reads TGTGCCTGGAGTGTACTAGGTGGGAAACTGTTTTTT. Translating gives CAWSVLGGKLFF. V usage is TRBV30 and J usage is TRBJ1-4; D remains ambiguous. V gave up 0 bases and J gave up 11 bases, with 10 bases separating them. Germline V lookup: CDR1 GTSNPN, CDR2 SVGIG (reference sequence). This CDR3 comprises 12 residues.

This chain joins TRBV13 and TRBJ1-1; D uncertain. The length of the CDR3 is 12 residues. V was pared by 6 bases and J by 4 bases, with 9 bases between. The germline CDR1 and CDR2 sequences are PRHDT and FYEKMQ (reference sequence). The CDR3: CASSFRPTEAFF. The CDR3 DNA reads TGTGCCAGCAGTTTCAGGCCCACTGAAGCTTTCTTT.

This chain joins TRBV4-1 and TRBJ2-7; 11 bases agree with TRBD2. V shed 5 bases, J shed 2 bases, and the junction held 2 bases outside the gene matches. Per germline, CDR1 MGHRA and CDR2 YSYEKL. This CDR3 has 14 amino acids. The CDR3 region is CASSSLAGAYEQYF. DNA of the CDR3: TGCGCCAGCAGCTCACTAGCGGGGGCCTACGAGCAGTACTTC.

V usage is TRBV28 and J usage is TRBJ1-4; 9 bases agree with TRBD1. Germline CDR1 and CDR2: MDHEN and SYDVKM. There are 17 residues in the CDR3. After removal of 3 bases from V and 8 bases from J, the junction contained 13 bases not matched to a gene. This chain's CDR3 is CASSLILPGQGGEKLFF. CDR3 sequence (DNA): TGTGCCAGCAGTTTGATCCTACCGGGACAGGGTGGGGAAAAACTGTTTTTT.